This T cell receptor beta chain is drawn from a study of T cell repertoires in cytomegalovirus infection. This clonotype occurred many times. Its matching antigen is unknown. Study-wide findings and caveats: HLA-C-restricted CMV-specific TCR beta clonotypes prevailed in the ex vivo response. CMV carriers having the relevant HLA were flagged by cumulative public TCR beta family frequency.

TCRdb reanalysed the reads using MiXCR and keeps one entry per CDR3 protein. This table holds around 450,000 distinct CDR3 sequences, approximately 10% found once. Germline CDR1 is MGHDK and CDR2 is SYGVNS. Trimming removed 5 bases from V and 0 bases from J, with 10 bases in between. This CDR3 is 15 amino acids long. The source of this sequence is a human donor in good health (CMV status not recorded). Some clones in this sample may be carry-over from other donors' samples. The sample comprised PBMCs. The chain employs TRBV25-1 and TRBJ1-4; D possibly corresponds to TRBD1 (6 bases). The CDR3 DNA follows: TGTGCCAGCAGTTTGGACAGAGCAACTAATGAAAAACTGTTTTTT. It specifies CASSLDRATNEKLFF.